Listed here are 23 T cell receptor beta chains from one sample, sequenced in a study of robustness of blood B and T cell sequencing. A 5' template-switch oligo added a universal priming site during cDNA synthesis. Each cDNA molecule was tagged by a 12-nucleotide random UMI. From the PCR reads, TCRdb called clonotypes with MiXCR, one entry per CDR3 protein. Counted here are some 1,600 distinct CDR3 sequences, 55% to 75% occurring once; the ten biggest clones make up approximately 38%. TCR beta repertoires were quantified from mRNA rather than genomic DNA. The sequenced sample consisted of peripheral blood. The receptors derive from a human donor in good health.

This clonotype was detected only a few times. The V gene is TRBV29-1, the J gene TRBJ2-2; possibly TRBD1 for D (6 bases). There are 14 residues in the CDR3. From germline, CDR1 is SQVTM and CDR2 ANQGSEA. The V and J ends lost 3 bases and 0 bases respectively, with 8 bases between them. The CDR3 sequence is CSVDGTTNTGELFF. In DNA form, the CDR3 reads TGCAGCGTTGACGGGACAACGAACACCGGGGAGCTGTTTTTT.

The chain has TRBV7-3 and TRBJ1-2; D is unresolved. The ends were cut back, 3 bases at V and 6 bases at J, with 14 bases in the middle. CDR3 size: 14 residues. Germline CDR1 reads SGHTA; CDR2 reads FQGTGA. The CDR3 protein is CASSFPMATHGYTF. The DNA for the CDR3 is TGTGCCAGCAGCTTCCCAATGGCTACTCATGGCTACACCTTC.

This clonotype appeared a few times. V gene TRBV4-2 combines with J gene TRBJ1-2; 8 bases match TRBD1. Germline assignment: CDR1 LGHNA and CDR2 YNFKEQ. The CDR3 covers 16 residues. Trimming took 3 bases from V and 6 from J; bases not matched to a gene: 12. CDR3 DNA: TGTGCCAGCAGCCACATCTCCCAGGGGGCACTAGATGGCTACACCTTC. This translates into CASSHISQGALDGYTF.

This rearrangement joins TRBV9 to TRBJ2-2; the D call may be TRBD1 or TRBD2 (6 bases each). This CDR3 has 15 amino acids. CDR1 is SGDLS, CDR2 YYNGEE, per germline. Between the trimmed V and J ends, which lost 1 base and 4 bases, there was a span of 11 bases. CDR3 region: CASSVMGGATGELFF. The DNA of the CDR3 is TGTGCCAGCAGCGTAATGGGGGGCGCCACCGGGGAGCTGTTTTTT.

The CDR3 DNA follows: TGTGCCAGCAAACCCTCTGGAAACACCATATATTTT. Translating gives CASKPSGNTIYF. The chain recombines TRBV25-1 with TRBJ1-3, with D unclear. Germline CDR1 and CDR2: MGHDK and SYGVNS. The V end lost 7 bases, the J end lost 0 bases, and 4 bases lay between the germline ends. The CDR3 sequence is 12 residues long.

The chain carries TRBV7-9 and TRBJ1-3; D perhaps matches TRBD1 (6 bases). The V end lost 4 bases, the J end lost 2 bases, and 15 bases lay between the germline ends. Germline values: CDR1 SEHNR, CDR2 FQNEAQ (reference sequence). The CDR3 runs to 16 residues. CDR3 protein: CASSSMLGAPGNTIYF. CDR3 DNA: TGTGCCAGCAGCTCCATGTTGGGGGCCCCTGGAAACACCATATATTTT.

The V and J genes are TRBV5-1 and TRBJ2-6, with D hard to call. Trimming shortened V by 4 bases and J by 0 bases, and 8 bases separated the two germline ends. Germline CDR1 is SGHRS and CDR2 is YFSETQ. CDR3 length: 15 residues. The CDR3 bases are TGCGCCAGCAGCCTCGACCTCTCTGGGGCCAACGTCCTGACTTTC. It specifies CASSLDLSGANVLTF.

The V gene is TRBV7-8, the J gene TRBJ1-1; D gene ambiguous. CDR1 is SGHVS, CDR2 FQNEAQ, per germline. The CDR3 sequence is 16 residues long. V lost 0 bases and J lost 0, with 11 bases in between. The CDR3 DNA reads as TGTGCCAGCAGCTTAGCGCCCGCACCCATGAACACTGAAGCTTTCTTT. The encoded protein is CASSLAPAPMNTEAFF.

This clonotype was detected only once. CDR3 in DNA: TGTGCCAGCAGCTTAGGGCGACAGGGATTTGGAGATACGCAGTATTTT. This sequence encodes CASSLGRQGFGDTQYF. The chain uses TRBV7-3 and TRBJ2-3; 7 nucleotides line up with TRBD1. The CDR3 is made up of 16 amino acids. Germline assignment: CDR1 SGHTA and CDR2 FQGTGA. The trim removed 2 bases at V and 5 bases at J, leaving 10 bases unmatched.

This clonotype is deemed hyperexpanded (1% or more). This chain links TRBV5-1 with TRBJ2-3; no clear D gene. V was shortened by 0 bases and J by 0 bases, with 5 bases between the two germline ends. This CDR3 is 14 amino acids long. Germline lookup yields CDR1 SGHRS and CDR2 YFSETQ. CDR3 residues: CASSLELSTDTQYF. The CDR3 DNA reads as TGCGCCAGCAGCTTGGAGCTCAGCACAGATACGCAGTATTTT.

The rearrangement links TRBV27 to TRBJ2-5; 9 bases agree with TRBD1. V trimming: 4 bases; J trimming: 4 bases; junction bases outside the gene matches: 10. The CDR3 loop spans 16 amino acids. Germline values: CDR1 MNHEY, CDR2 SMNVEV (reference sequence). CDR3 protein: CASSYTGTGRPETQYF. In nucleotides, the CDR3 is TGTGCCAGCAGTTATACCGGGACAGGGCGGCCAGAGACCCAGTACTTC.

This clonotype has a handful of counts. The rearrangement links TRBV15 to TRBJ2-1; 10 nucleotides match TRBD2. This CDR3 has 15 amino acids. Germline values: CDR1 LNHNV, CDR2 YYDKDF (reference sequence). Trimming cost V 1 base and J 5 bases; bases outside gene matches: 2. The CDR3 spells CATSRATSGDNEQFF. Here the CDR3 DNA reads TGTGCCACCAGCAGAGCTACTAGCGGGGACAATGAGCAGTTCTTC. Looking up the rest from reference TRBV15 and TRBJ2-1 gives the full variable domain: DAMVIQNPRYQVTQFGKPVTLSCSQTLNHNVMYWYQQKSSQAPKLLFHYYDKDFNNEADTPDNFQSRRPNTSFCFLDIRSPGLGDTAMYLCATSRATSGDNEQFFGPGTRLTVL.

This chain connects TRBV12-3 or TRBV12-4 to TRBJ1-3; TRBD1 might be the D (5 bases). Deletions cut 6 bases from V and 3 bases from J, with 24 bases between. The CDR3 is made up of 18 amino acids. CDR3 loop: CASSRRDSREVFGNTIYF. CDR3 nucleotide sequence: TGTGCCAGCAGCCGCCGGGACTCAAGGGAAGTCTTTGGAAACACCATATATTTT.

The chain employs TRBV29-1 and TRBJ2-3; D gene unclear. Germline CDR1 SQVTM, CDR2 ANQGSEA. The CDR3 is 13 residues long. Between the trimmed V and J ends, which lost 4 bases and 2 bases, there was a span of 10 bases. CDR3 coding DNA: TGCAGCGTTGCAAGACTTTCCACAGATACGCAGTATTTT. The encoded protein is CSVARLSTDTQYF.

The genes are TRBV15 and TRBJ2-6; D may be TRBD2 (5 bases). V lost 0 bases, J lost 4 bases, and 19 bases lay in between. The CDR3 spans 19 residues. Per the germline V gene, CDR1 is LNHNV and CDR2 is YYDKDF (reference sequence). CDR3 residues: CATSRDYGAVSPGANVLTF. The CDR3 nucleotides read TGTGCCACCAGCAGAGATTATGGAGCGGTGAGTCCCGGGGCCAACGTCCTGACTTTC.

The rearrangement uses TRBV12-3 or TRBV12-4 and TRBJ1-2; D unclear. CDR3 length: 11 amino acids. Trimming left V 7 bases short and J 4 bases short, with 7 bases between. The CDR3 protein is CASIGSYGYTF. The CDR3 nucleotides read TGTGCCAGCATAGGGAGCTATGGCTACACCTTC.

The V gene is TRBV29-1, the J gene TRBJ1-1; maybe TRBD1 (6 bases). The CDR3 covers 14 residues. Germline loops: CDR1 SQVTM, CDR2 ANQGSEA. Trimming cost V 7 bases and J 1 base, with 16 bases left between them. The CDR3 loop is CSAGGGRRNTEAFF. The CDR3 coding sequence is TGCAGCGCGGGGGGGGGGCGAAGGAACACTGAAGCTTTCTTT.

The chain has TRBV7-8 and TRBJ2-7; no definite D call. The CDR3 is made up of 14 amino acids. The V gene lost 4 bases and the J gene lost 1 base, with 11 bases spanning the gap. Germline V lookup: CDR1 SGHVS, CDR2 FQNEAQ. This CDR3 is CASSSPQLSYEQYF. The CDR3 DNA follows: TGTGCCAGCAGCTCCCCGCAGCTATCCTACGAGCAGTACTTC.

The chain uses TRBV5-1 and TRBJ2-2; 10 bases map to TRBD1. CDR1 and CDR2 (germline): SGHRS, YFSETQ. The CDR3 runs to 14 residues. Unmatched junction bases numbered 2, after V lost 5 bases and J lost 4 bases. The CDR3 here is CASSGQGGTGELFF. CDR3 bases: TGCGCCAGCAGTGGACAGGGGGGCACCGGGGAGCTGTTTTTT.

The V gene is TRBV10-3, the J gene TRBJ1-2; a weak D match, TRBD1 (5 bases). Per germline, CDR1 ENHRY and CDR2 SYGVKD. The CDR3 is 15 amino acids. Trimming left V 2 bases short and J 3 bases short, with 13 bases between. The CDR3 sequence: CAISETKGRDYGYTF. DNA for the CDR3: TGTGCCATCAGTGAGACGAAGGGCAGGGACTATGGCTACACCTTC.

A few counts support this clonotype. The chain has TRBV29-1 and TRBJ2-6, with D perhaps matching TRBD1 (6 bases). Trimming took 4 bases from V and 4 from J, leaving 14 bases between them. Germline CDR1 and CDR2: SQVTM and ANQGSEA. The CDR3 runs to 15 residues. CDR3 protein: CSVGETGTGANVLTF. The CDR3, as DNA: TGCAGCGTTGGGGAAACAGGGACCGGGGCCAACGTCCTGACTTTC.

V gene TRBV5-1 combines with J gene TRBJ2-6; 12 nucleotides align to TRBD1. The CDR3 spans 22 residues. Trimming took 2 bases from V and 0 from J; bases not matched to a gene: 15. From germline, CDR1 is SGHRS and CDR2 YFSETQ. The CDR3 spells CASSLGQPWDRGQTSGANVLTF. Written as DNA, the CDR3 is TGCGCCAGCAGCTTAGGGCAACCCTGGGACAGGGGGCAAACCTCTGGGGCCAACGTCCTGACTTTC.

This clonotype was seen more than once but under ten times. The gene calls are TRBV10-1 and TRBJ2-2; D unresolved. Germline CDR1 and CDR2: WNHNN and SYGVQD (reference sequence). The V gene lost 0 bases and the J gene lost 1 base, with 6 bases spanning the gap. The length of the CDR3 is 15 residues. The CDR3 DNA reads TGCGCCAGCAGTGAGTCTGGGAAGAACACCGGGGAGCTGTTTTTT. Residues: CASSESGKNTGELFF.